This TCR beta chain was documented in a study of shared T cell receptors in the human thymus. Some clones are missing from TCRdb's copy, which holds only in-frame ones; the method was immunoSEQ multiplex PCR. The sample lists roughly 660,000 clones; roughly 88% were seen once. The V gene's germline CDR1 is MNHEY and CDR2 SVGAGI. The V and J ends lost 6 bases and 2 bases, in that order; junction bases with no gene match: 2. This CDR3 has 14 residues. These records were also assigned to another study, of human thymus T cells. That study adds: The people who donated were healthy Finnish babies having corrective surgery for congenital heart defects. Resections from corrective heart surgery supplied the thymus tissue. Thymic and blood repertoires showed apparently biased V and J gene usage. Overlap was high between thymic repertoires from unrelated individuals, as reported in related research.

The chain joins TRBV6-5 to TRBJ2-1; the match to TRBD2 covers 9 bases. The sequence derives from a boy under two years old with a congenital heart defect. Source material: thymocytes. CDR3 bases: TGTGCCAGCAGAGTAGCGGGAGCCTACAATGAGCAGTTCTTC. Protein sequence: CASRVAGAYNEQFF.